The rows below give T cell receptor beta chains drawn from one sample of a study of blood T cell repertoires in COVID-19. The repertoire was sequenced with immunoSEQ multiplex PCR; TCRdb's copy has only in-frame clones and lacks some. Among some 320,000 clones listed, 75% to 90% were seen once. The sequencing sample was made of PBMCs or T cells enriched from blood (not recorded which). Receptors originate from a man in his 60s who had recovered from COVID-19. CDR3s include the opening cysteine and the closing phenylalanine or tryptophan. The order of the fields is V gene, J gene, clone size, D gene, CDR3 protein, CDR3 DNA. D genes are given only for firm matches. Clone size is stated in some rows and not others, as once, few, many or a class when expanded.

v_call: TRBV19
j_call: TRBJ2-7
clone_size: -
d_call: TRBD2
cdr3_aa: CASSTEPGLAGGEQYF
cdr3_nt: TGTGCCAGTAGTACCGAACCGGGACTAGCGGGGGGCGAGCAGTACTTC

v_call: TRBV7-9
j_call: TRBJ2-5
clone_size: -
d_call: TRBD2
cdr3_aa: CASSYGEASGRETQYF
cdr3_nt: TGTGCCAGCAGCTATGGGGAGGCTAGCGGGAGAGAGACCCAGTACTTC

v_call: TRBV5-6
j_call: TRBJ2-5
clone_size: -
d_call: TRBD1
cdr3_aa: CASSRRKGQYQETQYF
cdr3_nt: TGTGCCAGCAGCCGAAGGAAGGGACAGTACCAAGAGACCCAGTACTTC

v_call: TRBV24-1
j_call: TRBJ1-5
clone_size: -
d_call: -
cdr3_aa: CATSDRVSGGQPQHF
cdr3_nt: TGTGCCACCAGTGACCGAGTGTCCGGGGGTCAGCCCCAGCATTTT

v_call: TRBV5-1
j_call: TRBJ2-5
clone_size: -
d_call: TRBD2
cdr3_aa: CASSLRIAGGPRETQYF
cdr3_nt: TGCGCCAGCAGCTTAAGGATAGCGGGAGGGCCTAGAGAGACCCAGTACTTC

v_call: TRBV7-9
j_call: TRBJ2-7
clone_size: -
d_call: TRBD2
cdr3_aa: CASSLKGAGVDEQYF
cdr3_nt: TGTGCCAGCAGCTTAAAAGGAGCGGGAGTTGATGAGCAGTACTTC

v_call: TRBV9
j_call: TRBJ2-3
clone_size: -
d_call: TRBD2
cdr3_aa: CASSVEVASGSADTQYF
cdr3_nt: TGTGCCAGCAGCGTAGAGGTGGCTAGCGGGAGTGCAGATACGCAGTATTTT

v_call: TRBV28
j_call: TRBJ1-2
clone_size: -
d_call: -
cdr3_aa: CASSLGGPNYGYTF
cdr3_nt: TGTGCCAGCAGTTTAGGAGGGCCTAACTATGGCTACACCTTC

v_call: TRBV5-1
j_call: TRBJ2-2
clone_size: -
d_call: -
cdr3_aa: CASSLKAGGELFF
cdr3_nt: TGCGCCAGCAGCTTGAAAGCGGGCGGGGAGCTGTTTTTT

v_call: TRBV5-1
j_call: TRBJ2-3
clone_size: -
d_call: -
cdr3_aa: CASSLQQATDTQYF
cdr3_nt: TGCGCCAGCAGCTTGCAACAGGCCACAGATACGCAGTATTTT

v_call: TRBV5-5
j_call: TRBJ2-3
clone_size: -
d_call: TRBD2
cdr3_aa: CASSPPSGRAVDTQYF
cdr3_nt: TGTGCCAGCAGTCCGCCGAGCGGGAGGGCTGTAGATACGCAGTATTTT

v_call: TRBV6-2/TRBV6-3
j_call: TRBJ2-5
clone_size: few
d_call: TRBD1
cdr3_aa: CASSSDRVQETQYF
cdr3_nt: TGTGCCAGCAGTTCAGACAGGGTCCAAGAGACCCAGTACTTC

v_call: TRBV28
j_call: TRBJ2-7
clone_size: -
d_call: TRBD2
cdr3_aa: CASKGTSYEQYF
cdr3_nt: TGTGCCAGCAAAGGGACTAGCTACGAGCAGTACTTC

v_call: TRBV5-4
j_call: TRBJ2-3
clone_size: -
d_call: TRBD2
cdr3_aa: CASSPGLAGADTQYF
cdr3_nt: TGTGCCAGCAGCCCCGGACTAGCGGGAGCCGATACGCAGTATTTT

v_call: TRBV11-2
j_call: TRBJ1-2
clone_size: -
d_call: TRBD1
cdr3_aa: CASSRTGGYGYTF
cdr3_nt: TGTGCCAGCAGCCGGACAGGGGGCTATGGCTACACCTTC

v_call: TRBV10-1
j_call: TRBJ2-5
clone_size: -
d_call: -
cdr3_aa: CASSAPGQETQYF
cdr3_nt: TGCGCCAGCAGCGCCCCAGGTCAAGAGACCCAGTACTTC

v_call: TRBV7-7
j_call: TRBJ2-1
clone_size: -
d_call: TRBD1
cdr3_aa: CASSSTTGGAGNEQFF
cdr3_nt: TGTGCTAGCAGTTCCACGACAGGGGGCGCGGGCAATGAGCAGTTCTTC

v_call: TRBV24-1
j_call: TRBJ2-6
clone_size: -
d_call: -
cdr3_aa: CATSDSSWGVSGANVLTF
cdr3_nt: TGTGCCACCAGTGATTCCTCCTGGGGGGTCTCTGGGGCCAACGTCCTGACTTTC

v_call: TRBV5-1
j_call: TRBJ2-7
clone_size: -
d_call: -
cdr3_aa: CASSLGGYRYEQYF
cdr3_nt: TGCGCCAGCAGCTTGGGTGGTTATCGGTACGAGCAGTACTTC

v_call: TRBV19
j_call: TRBJ2-7
clone_size: -
d_call: TRBD1
cdr3_aa: CASSAGQGRWSSYEQYF
cdr3_nt: TGTGCCAGTAGTGCGGGACAGGGGCGGTGGAGCTCCTACGAGCAGTACTTC

v_call: TRBV25-1
j_call: TRBJ1-5
clone_size: -
d_call: -
cdr3_aa: CASRGGNQPQHF
cdr3_nt: TGTGCCAGCAGGGGCGGCAATCAGCCCCAGCATTTT

v_call: TRBV28
j_call: TRBJ1-3
clone_size: -
d_call: TRBD1
cdr3_aa: CASRGQGTGNTIYF
cdr3_nt: TGTGCCAGCAGGGGACAGGGGACTGGAAACACCATATATTTT

v_call: TRBV9
j_call: TRBJ2-1
clone_size: once
d_call: TRBD2
cdr3_aa: CASSVSAGERTYNEQFF
cdr3_nt: TGTGCCAGCAGCGTAAGTGCGGGAGAACGGACCTACAATGAGCAGTTCTTC

v_call: TRBV28
j_call: TRBJ1-2
clone_size: -
d_call: -
cdr3_aa: CASRTAFGYTF
cdr3_nt: TGTGCCAGCAGGACAGCCTTTGGCTACACCTTC

v_call: TRBV2
j_call: TRBJ2-7
clone_size: -
d_call: -
cdr3_aa: CARSYEQYF
cdr3_nt: TGTGCCAGATCTTACGAGCAGTACTTC

v_call: TRBV9
j_call: TRBJ2-1
clone_size: -
d_call: -
cdr3_aa: CASSVVFSYNEQFF
cdr3_nt: TGTGCCAGCAGCGTAGTTTTCAGTTACAATGAGCAGTTCTTC

v_call: TRBV29-1
j_call: TRBJ2-6
clone_size: -
d_call: TRBD1
cdr3_aa: CSVQTGQGEEANVLTF
cdr3_nt: TGCAGCGTTCAAACCGGACAGGGAGAGGAGGCCAACGTCCTGACTTTC

v_call: TRBV4-2
j_call: TRBJ1-4
clone_size: -
d_call: -
cdr3_aa: CASSQGATDEKLFF
cdr3_nt: TGTGCCAGCAGCCAAGGTGCGACAGATGAAAAACTGTTTTTT